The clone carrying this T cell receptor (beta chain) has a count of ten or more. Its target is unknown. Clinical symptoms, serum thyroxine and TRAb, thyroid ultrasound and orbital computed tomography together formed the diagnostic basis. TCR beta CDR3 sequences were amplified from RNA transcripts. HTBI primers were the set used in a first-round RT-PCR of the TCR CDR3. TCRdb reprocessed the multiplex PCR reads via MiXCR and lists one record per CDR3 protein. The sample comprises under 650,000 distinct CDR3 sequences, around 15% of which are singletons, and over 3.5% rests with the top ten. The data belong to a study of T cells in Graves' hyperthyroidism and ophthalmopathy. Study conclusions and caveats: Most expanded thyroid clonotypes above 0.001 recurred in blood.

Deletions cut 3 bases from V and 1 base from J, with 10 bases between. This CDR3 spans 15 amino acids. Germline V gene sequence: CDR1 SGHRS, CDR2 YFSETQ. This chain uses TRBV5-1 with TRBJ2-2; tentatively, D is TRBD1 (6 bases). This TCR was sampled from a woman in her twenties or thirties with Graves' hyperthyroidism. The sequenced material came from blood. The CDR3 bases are TGCGCCAGCAGCTACGGGACACGGAACACCGGGGAGCTGTTTTTT. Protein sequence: CASSYGTRNTGELFF.